The following is a T cell receptor beta chain sequence with its context. The sample is drawn from a study of blood T cell repertoires in COVID-19. CDR1 is MNHEY, CDR2 SVGEGT, per germline. The ends were cut back, 5 bases at V and 3 bases at J, with 20 bases in the middle. This CDR3 is built from 17 residues. Clones were read by immunoSEQ multiplex PCR, and TCRdb kept only the in-frame ones, dropping some. The profile covers about 110,000 clones, with about 85% appearing a single time and about 4% taken by the ten largest. This sequence was found in a woman aged 70-85 years with acute or convalescent COVID-19. The sequenced material came from peripheral blood. The chain combines TRBV6-2 or TRBV6-3 with TRBJ2-4, with a weak D call TRBD1 (6 bases). In DNA, the CDR3 is TGTGCCAGCAGTCAGGTTCAGGGGCGCCTTCTCAAAAACATTCAGTACTTC. Its protein is CASSQVQGRLLKNIQYF.